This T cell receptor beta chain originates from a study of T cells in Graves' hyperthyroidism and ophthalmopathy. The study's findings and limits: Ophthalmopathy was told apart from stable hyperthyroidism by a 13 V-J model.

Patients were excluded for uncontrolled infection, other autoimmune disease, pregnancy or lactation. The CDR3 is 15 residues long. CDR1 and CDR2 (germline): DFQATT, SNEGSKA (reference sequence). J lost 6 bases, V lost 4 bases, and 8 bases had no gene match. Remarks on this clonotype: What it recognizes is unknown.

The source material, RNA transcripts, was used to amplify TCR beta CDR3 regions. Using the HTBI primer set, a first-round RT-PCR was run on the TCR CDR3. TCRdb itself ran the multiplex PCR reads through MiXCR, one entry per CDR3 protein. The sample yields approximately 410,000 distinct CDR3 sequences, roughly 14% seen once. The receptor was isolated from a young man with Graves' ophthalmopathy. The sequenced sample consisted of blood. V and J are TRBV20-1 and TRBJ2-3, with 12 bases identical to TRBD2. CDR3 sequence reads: CSAKQLAGGGDTQYF. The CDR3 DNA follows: TGCAGTGCTAAACAACTAGCGGGGGGAGGGGATACGCAGTATTTT.